A selection of T cell receptor beta chains follows, all from one sample in a study of shared clonotypes between healthy human individuals. Here immunoSEQ multiplex PCR was the method, and the copy in TCRdb shows in-frame clones only, minus some. The data hold about 500,000 clones, with around 77% observed a single time. Specimen: PBMCs. These receptors came from a woman between 35 and 50 years old in good health. Some clones in this sample may be carry-over from other donors' samples. The CDR3 runs from the conserved cysteine through the conserved F or W. A D gene is named only where the DNA matches it firmly. Clone size is shown for a subset of rows, as once, few, many or a class of expanded clone.

cdr3_nt	cdr3_aa	d_call	v_call	clone_size	j_call
TGTGCCACCAGCAGAGGACTGGTAGCGGGAGCCGTAGGAGATACGCAGTATTTT	CATSRGLVAGAVGDTQYF	TRBD2	TRBV15	.	TRBJ2-3
TGTGCCAGCTCACCGGGGTTGGAGACCCAGTACTTC	CASSPGLETQYF	.	TRBV18	few	TRBJ2-5
TGTGCCAGCAGTGAATCCAGGGCCCGAACTGGGGCCAACGTCCTGACTTTC	CASSESRARTGANVLTF	.	TRBV25-1	.	TRBJ2-6
TGTGCCAGCAGCATTCAACCTCCGGGACTAGTATTTAGGGCCCCAAATGAGCAGTTCTTC	CASSIQPPGLVFRAPNEQFF	TRBD2	TRBV7-3	.	TRBJ2-1
TGCAGCGTTGAGGGACTAGCGGGACACACCGGGGAGCTGTTTTTT	CSVEGLAGHTGELFF	TRBD2	TRBV29-1	many	TRBJ2-2
TGTGCCAGCAGTGGTTATGGCTACACCTTC	CASSGYGYTF	.	TRBV28	few	TRBJ1-2
TGCAGCGTTGAGCCGCTGGGGCGGACAGATACGCAGTATTTT	CSVEPLGRTDTQYF	.	TRBV29-1	.	TRBJ2-3
TGTGCCAGCAGCTTGGAGGGTTATGAGCAGTTCTTC	CASSLEGYEQFF	.	TRBV7-9	.	TRBJ2-1
TGTGCCAGCAGCTTGGGTGGCGTCGGGGGGAACCCCTACGAGCAGTACTTC	CASSLGGVGGNPYEQYF	TRBD2	TRBV5-7	once	TRBJ2-7
TGTGCCAGCAGTTTCGGGGGGACAGAGATGACCTACGAGCAGTACTTC	CASSFGGTEMTYEQYF	.	TRBV28	.	TRBJ2-7
TGTGCCAGCAGCCAAGATCGAGAAAAACTGTTTTTT	CASSQDREKLFF	.	TRBV14	.	TRBJ1-4
TGTGCCAGCAGTGAAGACCAGGGTCGGCAGCCCCAGCATTTT	CASSEDQGRQPQHF	.	TRBV6-1	.	TRBJ1-5
TGTGCCAGAAGCTCCCATAGCGAGCAGTACTTC	CARSSHSEQYF	.	TRBV5-3	.	TRBJ2-7
TGTGCCAGCAGTATATTCTCAGGGATTGGCTACACCTTC	CASSIFSGIGYTF	.	TRBV28	.	TRBJ1-2
TGTGCCAGCAGTTCCGTTCGGGAGAAAAAATACAATGAGCAGTTCTTC	CASSSVREKKYNEQFF	.	TRBV27	.	TRBJ2-1
TGTGCCATCAGGATACAGGGGAACTATGGCTACACCTTC	CAIRIQGNYGYTF	TRBD1	TRBV10-3	.	TRBJ1-2
TGTGCCAGCTCAACCGGGATTTGGTCTGGGGCCAACGTCCTGACTTTC	CASSTGIWSGANVLTF	.	TRBV28	.	TRBJ2-6
TGTGCCAGCAGCGCCCCGGACAGGGAAAGCTCCTACGAGCAGTACTTC	CASSAPDRESSYEQYF	TRBD1	TRBV5-4	.	TRBJ2-7
TGTGCCAGCAGCCTTAGCGGGAGGGCCGTTGAGACCCAGTACTTC	CASSLSGRAVETQYF	TRBD2	TRBV11-2	.	TRBJ2-5
TGTGCCAGTAGTACGCCCCGCGGTAGCGGTTCCTCCTACGAGCAGTACTTC	CASSTPRGSGSSYEQYF	.	TRBV19	.	TRBJ2-7
TGTGCCAGCAGCTTAGGGCCCAGGGGGTGGACCGGGGAGCTGTTTTTT	CASSLGPRGWTGELFF	TRBD1	TRBV7-8	.	TRBJ2-2
TGCGCCAGCAGCTTGGTATTGCGGGAGAGAAACAATGAGCAGTTCTTC	CASSLVLRERNNEQFF	TRBD2	TRBV5-1	.	TRBJ2-1
TGTGCCAGCTCACCACCAGGACTAGGAGGCAATGAGCAGTTCTTC	CASSPPGLGGNEQFF	TRBD2	TRBV18	.	TRBJ2-1
TGTGCCAGGGTTACACAGCAGAACACTGAAGCTTTCTTT	CARVTQQNTEAFF	.	TRBV19	few	TRBJ1-1
TGTGCCAGCAGCCGGGATGGGACCGGTGAGACCCAGTACTTC	CASSRDGTGETQYF	.	TRBV7-3	.	TRBJ2-5
TGTGCCAGCTCACCTCCGACAGGGGGTTACACCGGGGAGCTGTTTTTT	CASSPPTGGYTGELFF	TRBD1	TRBV18	many	TRBJ2-2
TGTGCCAGCAGTTACTTGGATGAGCAGTTCTTC	CASSYLDEQFF	.	TRBV6-5	few	TRBJ2-1
TGTGCCGGGACAGTCCAACAAGAGACCCAGTACTTC	CAGTVQQETQYF	TRBD1	TRBV30	once	TRBJ2-5
TGCAGCGTTGAAGATCTTCAGTACGAGCAGTACTTC	CSVEDLQYEQYF	.	TRBV29-1	.	TRBJ2-7
TGTGCCAGCATATCACCGGGACAGGGGGATGAAGCTTTCTTT	CASISPGQGDEAFF	TRBD1	TRBV28	.	TRBJ1-1
TGTGCCAGCAGCCGAAGCCTTGGAATAGCGGGAGGCGGGGAGACCCAGTACTTC	CASSRSLGIAGGGETQYF	TRBD2	TRBV28	.	TRBJ2-5
TGCGCCAGCAGCTTGGAACAGGGGACGTGGATGTTTTTT	CASSLEQGTWMFF	TRBD1	TRBV5-1	.	TRBJ2-2
TGTGCCATCAGTGAGTCGGCAGGAGGCTCTTTGGACACTGAAGCTTTCTTT	CAISESAGGSLDTEAFF	.	TRBV10-3	.	TRBJ1-1
TGTGCCAGCAGACGGGCCGGCGATACGCAGTATTTT	CASRRAGDTQYF	.	TRBV7-9	.	TRBJ2-3
TGTGCCAGCAGCTCCCTAGCGGAGGGGGACTACGAGCAGTACTTC	CASSSLAEGDYEQYF	.	TRBV11-2	.	TRBJ2-7
TGCGCCAGCAGCTTTGTAGCGGGATCAGGTGAGCAGTTCTTC	CASSFVAGSGEQFF	TRBD2	TRBV5-1	.	TRBJ2-1
TGTGCCTGGAGGCAACAGGGGGGCACTGAAGCTTTCTTT	CAWRQQGGTEAFF	TRBD1	TRBV30	many	TRBJ1-1
TGTGCCATCAGCGGTCGAAATAGCGGGTTACTCAATGAGCAGTTCTTC	CAISGRNSGLLNEQFF	TRBD2	TRBV10-3	.	TRBJ2-1
TGTGCCAGCAGCCAAGATTCGTCCGGGTACTACGAGCAGTACTTC	CASSQDSSGYYEQYF	.	TRBV4-2	many	TRBJ2-7
TGTGCCAGCTCACTTCAGGGCCCTTTGGGGTTCTTC	CASSLQGPLGFF	.	TRBV18	.	TRBJ2-1
TGTGCCAGCAGCCACCGACTAGCGGGGGTAGAGGAGACCCAGTACTTC	CASSHRLAGVEETQYF	TRBD2	TRBV4-2	.	TRBJ2-5
TGCGCCAGCAGTGAGAACAGGGGCAATGAGCAGTTCTTC	CASSENRGNEQFF	TRBD1	TRBV10-2	.	TRBJ2-1
TGTGCCAGCAGCATAATTACCGGGACAGTGGGGTTTGGGGACTTC	CASSIITGTVGFGDF	TRBD1	TRBV5-6	.	TRBJ2-5
TGTGCCAGCAGGCCGCACGGGGGGCCAATCTCCTACGAGCAGTACTTC	CASRPHGGPISYEQYF	.	TRBV6-7	.	TRBJ2-7
TGTGCCAGTAGACCCGGGACTAGCGGAAACACCGGGGAGCTGTTTTTT	CASRPGTSGNTGELFF	TRBD2	TRBV19	.	TRBJ2-2